Following are 20 T cell receptor beta chains from one sample sequenced in a study of blood T cell repertoires in COVID-19 (TCRdb year 2020). The library came from the immunoSEQ multiplex PCR assay. Imported from immuneACCESS, the table was reduced by TCRdb to in-frame sequences with V and J called. These copies leave out some clones; in studies compared against another copy, an unresolved V gene accounts for under half, and the cause of the remainder is not known. This sample has about 480,000 clones in its table, and roughly 90% of those were observed once. The ten biggest clones cover about 1.7% of the sample. Input material: PBMCs or T cells enriched from blood (not recorded which). The receptors come from a woman aged 40 to 55 who had recovered from COVID-19.

The rearrangement joins TRBV6-2 or TRBV6-3 to TRBJ1-2; no clear D gene. This CDR3 spans 14 amino acids. V was shortened by 2 bases and J by 0 bases, with 7 bases between the two germline ends. The germline gives CDR1 MNHEY, CDR2 SVGEGT. This CDR3 reads CASSYLAANYGYTF. The CDR3 nucleotides read TGTGCCAGCAGTTACCTGGCGGCTAACTATGGCTACACCTTC.

The CDR3 region is CASNSGTSGRRTQFF. The CDR3 coding sequence is TGCGCCAGCAACTCAGGGACTAGCGGGAGACGAACGCAGTTCTTC. The rearrangement uses TRBV5-1 and TRBJ2-1; 14 bases align to TRBD2. CDR1 is SGHRS and CDR2 is YFSETQ in the germline V gene. The CDR3 consists of 15 residues. The junction had 11 bases not matched to a gene; V was cut back by 6 bases and J by 12 bases.

This chain links TRBV21-1 with TRBJ2-1; no check of the table's D call, TRBD2, against the DNA was made. TRBV21-1 is a listed pseudogene. There are 16 residues in the CDR3. The DNA of the CDR3 is TGTGCCAGCAGCAAATTAGGACTAGCGGCAAACAATGAGCAGTTCTTC. This translates into CASSKLGLAANNEQFF.

This chain uses TRBV19 with TRBJ2-7; D unclear. Germline V lookup: CDR1 LNHDA, CDR2 SQIVND (reference sequence). Trimming shortened V by 3 bases and J by 4 bases, and 13 bases separated the two germline ends. This CDR3 is 14 amino acids long. The CDR3 sequence: CASSIRHSPYEQYF. The CDR3 DNA reads TGTGCCAGTAGTATTAGGCACAGCCCGTACGAGCAGTACTTC. Supplemented by reference TRBV19 and TRBJ2-7, the full variable domain reads DGGITQSPKYLFRKEGQNVTLSCEQNLNHDAMYWYRQDPGQGLRLIYYSQIVNDFQKGDIAEGYSVSREKKESFPLTVTSAQKNPTAFYLCASSIRHSPYEQYFGPGTRLTVT.

This chain's CDR3 is CASATYNEQFF. The CDR3 region has the DNA TGCGCCAGCGCCACTTACAATGAGCAGTTCTTC. V gene TRBV10-2 combines with J gene TRBJ2-1; the D is unclear. V dropped 8 bases and J dropped 4 bases, with 6 bases sitting between them. The CDR3 length is 11 residues. Germline V gene sequence: CDR1 WSHSY, CDR2 SAAADI.

The V call is TRBV28, the J call TRBJ1-3; 7 nucleotides match TRBD1. CDR3 length equals 16 residues. Germline CDR1 is MDHEN and CDR2 is SYDVKM. The J segment lost 0 bases and the V segment lost 3 bases, leaving 5 bases of the junction unmatched. CDR3 nucleotide sequence: TGTGCCAGCAGTTTGGGACAGATCAACTCTGGAAACACCATATATTTT. Translated, it gives CASSLGQINSGNTIYF.

The chain joins TRBV5-1 to TRBJ2-1; D may be TRBD2 (5 bases). This CDR3 has 14 amino acids. The ends were cut back, 6 bases at V and 0 bases at J, with 10 bases in the middle. CDR1 is SGHRS, CDR2 YFSETQ, per germline. This CDR3 reads CASTAEPSYNEQFF. CDR3 in DNA: TGCGCCAGCACAGCGGAGCCCTCCTACAATGAGCAGTTCTTC.

The V gene is TRBV7-2, the J gene TRBJ1-6; D remains ambiguous. The CDR3 covers 15 residues. Trimming left V 5 bases short and J 2 bases short, with 10 bases between. Per the germline V gene, CDR1 is SGHTA and CDR2 is FQGNSA. The DNA for the CDR3 is TGTGCCAGCAGCAGTGGTAGCACCTATAATTCACCCCTCCACTTT. Its translation is CASSSGSTYNSPLHF.

The genes are TRBV18 and TRBJ2-7; 8 positions match TRBD1. V dropped 4 bases and J dropped 0; count of bases not matched to a gene: 17. The CDR3 consists of 19 residues. Germline CDR1 reads KGHSH; CDR2 reads LQKENI. The CDR3 protein is CASSLAVSGTGRTSYEQYF. CDR3 DNA: TGTGCCAGCTCACTGGCGGTGTCCGGGACAGGTCGTACCTCCTACGAGCAGTACTTC. Combining the CDR3 with reference TRBV18 and TRBJ2-7 gives the whole variable domain NAGVMQNPRHLVRRRGQEARLRCSPMKGHSHVYWYRQLPEEGLKFMVYLQKENIIDESGMPKERFSAEFPKEGPSILRIQQVVRGDSAAYFCASSLAVSGTGRTSYEQYFGPGTRLTVT.

This sequence joins TRBV10-1 and TRBJ2-7, with 9 bases matching TRBD2. This CDR3 is built from 14 residues. V was clipped by 5 bases and J by 2 bases; unmatched bases: 4. Per the germline V gene, CDR1 is WNHNN and CDR2 is SYGVQD (reference sequence). CDR3 amino acids: CASSRGRAPYEQYF. CDR3 nucleotide sequence: TGCGCCAGCAGTCGCGGGAGGGCACCCTACGAGCAGTACTTC.

The chain joins TRBV6-5 to TRBJ2-7; maybe TRBD1 (6 bases). The CDR3 has 14 amino acids. The V and J ends lost 5 bases and 7 bases respectively, with 18 bases between them. The germline V gene encodes CDR1 MNHEY and CDR2 SVGAGI. The CDR3 DNA reads as TGTGCCAGCAGTACCGGGACACACTCAGGAGAGCAGTACTTC. Translated, it gives CASSTGTHSGEQYF.

The rearrangement joins TRBV11-2 to TRBJ2-7, with 7 bases fitting TRBD1. V shed 4 bases and J 4 bases; nucleotides not matched to a gene: 7. The germline V gene encodes CDR1 SGHAT and CDR2 FQNNGV. The CDR3 covers 14 residues. The CDR3 reads CASSSGGLGYEQYF. CDR3 nucleotides: TGTGCCAGCAGCTCAGGGGGTCTAGGGTACGAGCAGTACTTC.

The chain combines TRBV3-1 (or the pseudogene TRBV3-2) with TRBJ1-4; maybe TRBD1 (5 bases). The V gene lost 0 bases and the J gene lost 7 bases, with 12 bases spanning the gap. This CDR3 contains 15 residues. Germline CDR1 and CDR2: LGHDT and YNNKEL (reference sequence). The CDR3: CASSQEGRVGEKLFF. In DNA form, the CDR3 reads TGTGCCAGCAGCCAAGAGGGCAGGGTGGGTGAAAAACTGTTTTTT.

The rearrangement joins TRBV5-6 to TRBJ1-5; possible D gene TRBD1, 6 bases. The CDR3 extends over 17 amino acids. V was cut by 3 bases and J by 4 bases, with 20 bases left in between. The germline V gene has CDR1 SGHDT and CDR2 YYEEEE. The CDR3 DNA reads TGTGCCAGCAGCTCCCGGCATGTGGGCAGGGGAAATCAGCCCCAGCATTTT. This codes for CASSSRHVGRGNQPQHF. The entire variable domain, with the rest obtained from reference TRBV5-6 and TRBJ1-5, is as follows: DAGVTQSPTHLIKTRGQQVTLRCSPKSGHDTVSWYQQALGQGPQFIFQYYEEEERQRGNFPDRFSGHQFPNYSSELNVNALLLGDSALYLCASSSRHVGRGNQPQHFGDGTRLSIL.

The chain has TRBV6-1 and TRBJ2-3; D not certain. This CDR3 spans 19 amino acids. V was shortened by 3 bases and J by 0 bases, with 22 bases between the two germline ends. CDR1 and CDR2 (germline): MNHNS, SASEGT. The CDR3: CASSDVPTDSRSSTDTQYF. The CDR3, as DNA: TGTGCCAGCAGTGACGTCCCTACCGACTCCCGCTCTAGCACAGATACGCAGTATTTT.

The chain employs TRBV7-2 and TRBJ2-5; 8 bases are a match to TRBD2. Germline lookup yields CDR1 SGHTA and CDR2 FQGNSA. CDR3 length equals 16 residues. Trimming took 3 bases from V and 4 from J; bases not matched to a gene: 10. As DNA, the CDR3 is TGTGCCAGCAGCTTGGGGCTGAGCGGGAGACGAGAGACCCAGTACTTC. Amino acid sequence: CASSLGLSGRRETQYF.

A single count supports this clone. The chain joins TRBV5-6 to TRBJ2-1; 8 bases map to TRBD2. Germline CDR1 SGHDT, CDR2 YYEEEE. Trimming at V came to 5 bases and at J to 7 bases, leaving 11 bases not matched to a gene. The CDR3 is 15 amino acids. The chain's CDR3 is CASSLGTSIWNEQFF. CDR3 sequence (DNA): TGTGCCAGCAGTCTCGGGACTAGTATTTGGAATGAGCAGTTCTTC.

In its sample, this clone was seen once. The V gene is TRBV7-2, the J gene TRBJ1-1, with 7 bases fitting TRBD1. V was clipped by 7 bases and J by 4 bases; unmatched bases: 9. Germline loops: CDR1 SGHTA, CDR2 FQGNSA. CDR3 length equals 14 residues. The CDR3 DNA reads TGTGCCAGCACTAGGGGGCGCCAGCCCACTGAAGCTTTCTTT. This sequence encodes CASTRGRQPTEAFF. The full variable domain, completed using reference TRBV7-2 and TRBJ1-1, is GAGVSQSPSNKVTEKGKDVELRCDPISGHTALYWYRQSLGQGLEFLIYFQGNSAPDKSGLPSDRFSAERTGGSVSTLTIQRTQQEDSAVYLCASTRGRQPTEAFFGQGTRLTVV.

The rearrangement uses TRBV7-8 and TRBJ2-7, with a weak D call TRBD2 (6 bases). Germline CDR1 SGHVS, CDR2 FQNEAQ. The CDR3 contains 16 residues. Trimming removed 2 bases at V and 0 bases at J, with 14 bases between. The CDR3 reads CASSLPRGGLSYEQYF. As DNA, the CDR3 is TGTGCCAGCAGCTTACCCCGTGGAGGGCTCTCCTACGAGCAGTACTTC.

This clone was counted once. This chain links TRBV19 with TRBJ2-7, with TRBD2 identical over 7 bases. The V gene end was trimmed by 3 bases and the J gene end by 0 bases; junction bases not matched to a gene: 2. CDR3 size: 14 residues. The germline V gene has CDR1 LNHDA and CDR2 SQIVND (reference sequence). The CDR3 DNA reads as TGTGCCAGTAGTATGCGGGGGAGCTCCTACGAGCAGTACTTC. It encodes CASSMRGSSYEQYF.